The 17 T cell receptor beta chains below come from one sample, sequenced in a study of blood T cell repertoires in COVID-19 (dated by TCRdb to about 2020). Library generation was performed with the immunoSEQ multiplex PCR assay. The clones in this table, taken by TCRdb from immuneACCESS, are in-frame only. Not every clone is retained; where verified, under half of the shortfall comes from an unresolved V gene, and the cause of the rest is unknown. The sample table contains roughly 380,000 clones; only one count was recorded for about nine tenths of them. Clones ranked in the top ten supply 1.5% to 1.8% of the sample. The source material was peripheral blood. The receptors here all came from a woman aged 40 to 50 with COVID-19, enrolled during active disease.

The CDR3 is CASSLGDNWNYGYTF. In nucleotides, the CDR3 is TGTGCCAGCAGCTTGGGGGACAATTGGAACTATGGCTACACCTTC. This chain links TRBV5-5 with TRBJ1-2, with a weak D call TRBD1 (6 bases). V lost 0 bases, J lost 2 bases, and 11 bases lay in between. Germline V gene sequence: CDR1 SGHKS, CDR2 YYEKEE (reference sequence). The CDR3 has 15 amino acids.

The CDR3 loop is CASTGDHYGYTF. The CDR3 DNA is TGCGCCAGTACAGGGGATCACTATGGCTACACCTTC. The rearrangement links TRBV5-1 to TRBJ1-2; 7 bases fit TRBD1. Germline V lookup: CDR1 SGHRS, CDR2 YFSETQ. Trimming cost V 8 bases and J 3 bases; bases outside gene matches: 4. The CDR3 runs 12 residues. The full variable domain, rest sourced from reference TRBV5-1 and TRBJ1-2, is KAGVTQTPRYLIKTRGQQVTLSCSPISGHRSVSWYQQTPGQGLQFLFEYFSETQRNKGNFPGRFSGRQFSNSRSEMNVSTLELGDSALYLCASTGDHYGYTFGSGTRLTVV.

This clone was seen only once. The genes are TRBV29-1 and TRBJ2-1; TRBD2 matches 7 bases. The ends lost 6 bases at V and 3 bases at J; junction bases unmatched: 8. The CDR3 is 14 residues long. In germline, CDR1 is SQVTM, CDR2 ANQGSEA. CDR3 in amino acids: CSVPGLLNYNEQFF. The CDR3 DNA follows: TGCAGCGTCCCGGGACTACTTAACTACAATGAGCAGTTCTTC.

The rearrangement links TRBV5-6 to TRBJ2-7; 11 nucleotides agree with TRBD2. This CDR3 contains 18 residues. Trimming removed 4 bases from V and 1 base from J; junction bases left unmatched: 13. CDR1 is SGHDT and CDR2 is YYEEEE in the germline V gene. CDR3 DNA: TGTGCCAGCAGCACCCGCCGGGTTAGCGGGGGGGGGTCCTACGAGCAGTACTTC. The encoded protein is CASSTRRVSGGGSYEQYF.

This chain links TRBV28 with TRBJ2-2; the D is unclear. Germline V gene sequence: CDR1 MDHEN, CDR2 SYDVKM. V shed 4 bases and J shed 4 bases, with 7 bases lying between them. The CDR3 is made up of 13 amino acids. The CDR3 region is CASSSPVTGELFF. The CDR3 DNA follows: TGTGCCAGCAGTTCACCAGTCACCGGGGAGCTGTTTTTT.

The genes are TRBV11-2 and TRBJ2-5, with 8 bases identical to TRBD1. The CDR3 consists of 14 residues. Germline-derived CDR1 and CDR2 are SGHAT and FQNNGV. Trimming removed 4 bases from V and 4 bases from J; junction bases left unmatched: 5. CDR3 protein: CASSSVRGRETQYF. CDR3 DNA: TGTGCCAGCAGCTCCGTCAGGGGGCGAGAGACCCAGTACTTC.

The sample holds one count of this clone. The chain combines TRBV5-8 with TRBJ1-2; no clear D gene. Trimming stripped 3 bases from V and 4 bases from J, with 4 bases between. Germline V CDR1 and CDR2: SGHTS, YDEGEE. This CDR3 contains 11 residues. The CDR3 nucleotides read TGTGCCAGCAGCTGGGCCTATGGCTACACCTTC. Amino acid sequence: CASSWAYGYTF.

This clone appeared once. J is TRBJ2-4 and V is TRBV3-1 (or the pseudogene TRBV3-2), with D tentatively TRBD2 (7 bases). Per the germline V gene, CDR1 is LGHDT and CDR2 is YNNKEL (reference sequence). CDR3 length: 16 amino acids. V shed 3 bases and J shed 0 bases, with 12 bases lying between them. CDR3 in amino acids: CASSHRGAIAKNIQYF. The CDR3 region has the DNA TGTGCCAGCAGCCACCGGGGGGCCATAGCCAAAAACATTCAGTACTTC.

CDR3 nucleotides: TGTGCCAGCAGCTCCAGAGGGACAGTATCAGGGGGGAATCAGCCCCAGCATTTT. Translated: CASSSRGTVSGGNQPQHF. The chain uses TRBV7-2 and TRBJ1-5, with 7 positions matching TRBD1. The CDR3 loop spans 18 amino acids. Per the germline V gene, CDR1 is SGHTA and CDR2 is FQGNSA. V dropped 4 bases and J dropped 4; count of bases not matched to a gene: 16.

In this sample, this clone turned up once. In the same sample, other DNA sequences code for this CDR3. This chain connects TRBV28 to TRBJ2-3, with D hard to call. Germline CDR1 is MDHEN and CDR2 is SYDVKM. The CDR3 is 11 residues long. V was clipped by 4 bases and J by 3 bases, with 2 bases between them. CDR3 region: CASSSTDTQYF. The DNA of the CDR3 is TGTGCCAGCAGTTCGACAGATACGCAGTATTTT.

The chain has TRBV6-1 and TRBJ1-2; D gene unclear. V dropped 1 base and J dropped 4 bases, with 10 bases sitting between them. Germline V gene lookup returns CDR1 MNHNS and CDR2 SASEGT. This CDR3 is 14 amino acids long. The CDR3 DNA reads as TGTGCCAGCAGTGAAGTGAGCTCCCTCTATGGCTACACCTTC. This translates into CASSEVSSLYGYTF.

CDR3 protein: CASSRGGRVRNQPQHF. Written as DNA, the CDR3 is TGTGCCAGCAGCCGCGGTGGCAGGGTACGGAATCAGCCCCAGCATTTT. This rearrangement joins TRBV3-1 (or the pseudogene TRBV3-2) to TRBJ1-5, with D perhaps matching TRBD1 (5 bases). V lost 4 bases, J lost 4 bases, and 17 bases lay in between. CDR1 is LGHDT, CDR2 YNNKEL, per germline (reference sequence). The CDR3 is 16 amino acids.

The rearrangement joins TRBV9 to TRBJ1-2; 8 nucleotides align to TRBD1. Trimming cost V 7 bases and J 9 bases; bases outside gene matches: 8. The germline gives CDR1 SGDLS, CDR2 YYNGEE. The CDR3 is 12 residues long. CDR3 amino acids: CASGQGMRSYTF. The CDR3, as DNA: TGTGCCAGCGGACAGGGAATGAGGAGCTACACCTTC.

V gene TRBV11-2 combines with J gene TRBJ2-3; 8 bases map to TRBD1. J was trimmed by 6 bases and V by 5 bases; bases with no gene match: 7. CDR3 size: 14 residues. Germline loops: CDR1 SGHAT, CDR2 FQNNGV. The CDR3: CASSVTGAQDTQYF. The CDR3 DNA sequence: TGTGCCAGCAGCGTGACAGGGGCACAGGATACGCAGTATTTT. Full variable domain (missing parts from reference TRBV11-2 and TRBJ2-3): EAGVAQSPRYKIIEKRQSVAFWCNPISGHATLYWYQQILGQGPKLLIQFQNNGVVDDSQLPKDRFSAERLKGVDSTLKIQPAKLEDSAVYLCASSVTGAQDTQYFGPGTRLTVL.

This clone was detected only once. This chain uses TRBV5-4 with TRBJ1-2; 7 nucleotides agree with TRBD1. This CDR3 has 14 amino acids. The germline V gene has CDR1 SGHNT and CDR2 YYREEE (reference sequence). V shed 0 bases and J 6 bases; nucleotides not matched to a gene: 5. The CDR3, as DNA: TGTGCCAGCAGCTTGGATCAGGGGGAACATGGCTACACCTTC. Protein: CASSLDQGEHGYTF. Together with reference TRBV5-4 and TRBJ1-2, the CDR3 gives the full variable domain: ETGVTQSPTHLIKTRGQQVTLRCSSQSGHNTVSWYQQALGQGPQFIFQYYREEENGRGNFPPRFSGLQFPNYSSELNVNALELDDSALYLCASSLDQGEHGYTFGSGTRLTVV.

The V gene is TRBV28, the J gene TRBJ1-4, with 8 bases fitting TRBD1. The V gene's germline CDR1 is MDHEN and CDR2 SYDVKM. Trimming cost V 6 bases and J 4 bases; bases outside gene matches: 10. CDR3 length: 16 residues. CDR3 nucleotides: TGTGCCAGCAGGGACATGGGACAGGTGAGTAATGAAAAACTGTTTTTT. Amino acid sequence: CASRDMGQVSNEKLFF.

The chain uses TRBV29-1 and TRBJ2-3; 7 bases are shared with TRBD1. With 4 bases clipped from V and 2 bases from J, the junction kept 15 bases outside the gene matches. CDR1 is SQVTM and CDR2 is ANQGSEA in the germline V gene. The CDR3 spans 17 residues. CDR3 loop: CSVAGQVGTGPTDTQYF. CDR3 coding DNA: TGCAGCGTTGCCGGACAGGTGGGGACCGGCCCCACAGATACGCAGTATTTT.